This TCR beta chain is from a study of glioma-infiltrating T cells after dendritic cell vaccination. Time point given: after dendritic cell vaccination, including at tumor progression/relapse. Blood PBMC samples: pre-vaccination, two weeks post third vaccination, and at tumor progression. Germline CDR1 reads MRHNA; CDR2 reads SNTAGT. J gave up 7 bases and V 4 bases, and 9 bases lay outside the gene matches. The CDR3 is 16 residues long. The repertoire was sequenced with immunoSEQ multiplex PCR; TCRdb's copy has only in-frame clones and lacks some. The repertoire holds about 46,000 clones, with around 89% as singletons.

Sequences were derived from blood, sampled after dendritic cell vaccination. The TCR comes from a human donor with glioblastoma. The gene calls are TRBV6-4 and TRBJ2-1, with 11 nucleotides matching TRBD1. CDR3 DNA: TGTGCCAGCAGTGCAAACGGACAGGGGGCGCGAAATGAGCAGTTCTTC. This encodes CASSANGQGARNEQFF.